This T cell receptor beta chain was profiled in a study of cytotoxic CD8 clonotypes in ibrutinib-treated CLL. Generated by immunoSEQ multiplex PCR, the TCRdb table keeps only in-frame clones and is missing some. The repertoire has roughly 28,000 clones, 75% to 85% of them found once; the top ten carry 6.5% to 8%. Details on this clone: Antigen unknown.

Study-wide results and limits: Clonality rose at ibrutinib response, held steady in sustained remission, and fell toward baseline at progression. Shared public clonotypes were rare, and on treatment they either got smaller or stayed the same.

This receptor was identified in a human donor with chronic lymphocytic leukemia. The material sequenced was PBMCs, taken after 24 months of ibrutinib treatment.

Here the CDR3 reads CASSSGVLGNTIYF. The CDR3 DNA is TGTGCCAGCAGTTCAGGGGTTTTGGGAAACACCATATATTTT. The chain employs TRBV27 and TRBJ1-3, with D perhaps TRBD1 (6 bases). Trimming took off 4 bases at V and 4 bases at J, with 11 bases between the two ends. The CDR3 consists of 14 residues. In germline, CDR1 is MNHEY, CDR2 SMNVEV (reference sequence).